The rows below give T cell receptor beta chains drawn from one sample of a study of cytomegalovirus exposure and HLA in healthy donors. Assay: immunoSEQ multiplex PCR; the TCRdb copy retains only in-frame clones and omits some. Of over 150,000 clones listed, roughly nine tenths are singletons. Sequenced: PBMCs. The origin of the receptors is a woman aged 25 to 45 in good health and CMV-seronegative. Both conserved end residues are part of each CDR3.

j_gene	v_gene	CDR3aa
TRBJ1-1	TRBV5-6	CASSMGGIRNTEAFF
TRBJ1-2	TRBV4-2	CASSQDLRGSAYGYTF
TRBJ1-6	TRBV19	CASSFGGSSPLHF
TRBJ1-1	TRBV6-6	CASNLEGEAFF
TRBJ1-2	TRBV7-2	CASSLVPRGYGYTF
TRBJ2-5	TRBV9	CASSVGSRETQYF
TRBJ2-7	TRBV5-1	CASSGGQAQDEQYF
TRBJ1-2	TRBV6-5	CASSYSGQGRGGYTF
TRBJ2-4	TRBV6-1	CASSDAGKNIQYF
TRBJ1-5	TRBV7-9	CASSLWTGGRSNQPQHF
TRBJ2-1	TRBV5-6	CASSSPPNNEQFF
TRBJ2-4	TRBV29-1	CSVDLGGSKNIQYF
TRBJ1-2	TRBV6-4	CASSDSIGRGVYGYTF
TRBJ1-1	TRBV7-9	CASSFKEAVNTEAFF
TRBJ2-7	TRBV5-6	CASSLRAGVAYEQYF
TRBJ1-1	TRBV11-3	CASSLGRGNTEAFF
TRBJ2-7	TRBV9	CASSAVGQGSYEQYF
TRBJ2-1	TRBV5-5	CASSLLQSSYNEQFF
TRBJ2-7	TRBV7-8	CASSPRTGDNEQYF
TRBJ2-4	TRBV10-2	CASSGPGLGKNIQYF
TRBJ2-7	TRBV5-1	CASSLESYEQYF
TRBJ2-1	TRBV5-4	CASSYDSGFEQFF
TRBJ2-1	TRBV7-2	CASSYESGGLYNEQFF
TRBJ2-5	TRBV6-6	CASSWTSPRETQYF
TRBJ1-5	TRBV5-1	CASSLEAGEHQPQHF
TRBJ1-5	TRBV11-3	CASSLRTDSNQPQHF
TRBJ2-7	TRBV4-3	CASSQDSYQGAYEQYF
TRBJ1-2	TRBV9	CASTDPTGGNGYTF
TRBJ2-7	TRBV7-9	CASSLSLAGGPYEQYF
TRBJ2-2	TRBV15	CATNLANTGELFF
TRBJ2-2	TRBV5-1	CASSSGLAGADTGELFF
TRBJ1-2	TRBV28	CASSIQGRLGFNYGYTF
TRBJ2-7	TRBV6-5	CASRMDPQGYEQYF
TRBJ2-1	TRBV6-6	CASSSIRDRGGNEQFF
TRBJ1-5	TRBV9	CASSVEGNSNQPQHF
TRBJ1-3	TRBV28	CASRRPEGRAIYF
TRBJ2-5	TRBV6-6	CASSTSTGPQETQYF
TRBJ2-3	TRBV10-2	CASSPPGLQAQYF
.	TRBV6-5	CASSYRPDFDIYEQYF
TRBJ2-7	TRBV5-1	CASSPDRALYEQYF
TRBJ2-5	TRBV4-3	CASSQDSRGKETQYF
TRBJ2-1	TRBV30	CAWTAQRGLAGDREQFF
TRBJ2-3	TRBV19	CASSVFSGGAADTQYF
TRBJ1-1	TRBV6-5	CASRRQGRTEAFF
TRBJ1-2	TRBV19	CASGDRMAPLGYTF
TRBJ2-3	TRBV4-1	CASSQAGAYLTDTQYF
TRBJ2-1	TRBV5-1	CASTRDLSMGEQFF
TRBJ2-7	TRBV27	CASSNLAGVAYEQYF
TRBJ2-5	TRBV2	CAGGAQGPHGETQYF
TRBJ2-3	TRBV7-3	CASRKSSTDTQYF
TRBJ2-4	TRBV2	CASMLTGTSGGIQYF
TRBJ1-5	TRBV7-9	CASSLALGEGNQPQHF